These 5 T cell receptor beta chains share one sample of origin, sequenced in a study of early T cells in non-severe SARS-CoV-2 infection (dated by TCRdb to 2020 to 2023). The method was 5' RACE. Sequencing was carried out with a NextSeq 500. TCRdb reran the public reads through fastp at Q25 and MiXCR, keeping productive beta chains. Every entry covers one CDR3 protein and lists the most common genes and DNA from its rows. This sample is represented by approximately 70,000 distinct CDR3 sequences; about 10% of them were singletons. The ten biggest clones cover about 6% of the sample. Material: whole blood, obtained at baseline. The receptors come from an adult who was a healthcare worker with PCR-confirmed SARS-CoV-2 infection or an uninfected control (not recorded which).

This chain links TRBV30 with TRBJ1-1; possible D gene TRBD1, 6 bases. Germline CDR1 GTSNPN, CDR2 SVGIG (reference sequence). The germline V and J ends were trimmed by 6 bases and 11 bases, with 16 bases remaining between them. CDR3 length: 11 amino acids. The CDR3 loop reads CACSNPGVAFF. The CDR3 bases are TGTGCCTGTTCAAATCCAGGGGTCGCTTTCTTT.

A few counts support this clonotype. The V and J genes are TRBV20-1 and TRBJ2-3; 8 nucleotides line up with TRBD2. The CDR3 runs to 14 residues. Germline V lookup: CDR1 DFQATT, CDR2 SNEGSKA (reference sequence). V shed 5 bases and J 0 bases; nucleotides not matched to a gene: 4. DNA of the CDR3: TGCAGTGCTCGTAGCGGGGCTAGCACAGATACGCAGTATTTT. It translates to CSARSGASTDTQYF.

This clonotype occurred many times. The V and J genes are TRBV4-2 and TRBJ2-7, with 13 bases identical to TRBD2. Looked up from germline, CDR1 is LGHNA and CDR2 is YNFKEQ. V shed 4 bases and J 2 bases; nucleotides not matched to a gene: 2. This CDR3 has 15 residues. The CDR3 sequence is CASSPGLAGTYEQYF. The DNA for the CDR3 is TGTGCCAGCAGCCCGGGACTAGCGGGAACCTACGAGCAGTACTTC.

This chain uses TRBV15 with TRBJ2-1; 8 bases are shared with TRBD2. CDR3 length equals 18 residues. V shed 1 base and J 0 bases; nucleotides not matched to a gene: 8. Germline-derived CDR1 and CDR2 are LNHNV and YYDKDF (reference sequence). CDR3 region: CATSRAGLAGGSYNEQFF. CDR3 bases: TGTGCCACCAGCAGAGCCGGGCTAGCGGGTGGCTCCTACAATGAGCAGTTCTTC.

The chain uses TRBV14 and TRBJ2-7; TRBD1 agrees at 9 bases. Germline assignment: CDR1 SGHDN and CDR2 FVKESK. J lost 3 bases, V lost 4 bases, and 4 bases had no gene match. The length of the CDR3 is 14 residues. The CDR3 region has the DNA TGTGCCAGCAGCCCTAGACAGGGGGACTACGAGCAGTACTTC. Its protein is CASSPRQGDYEQYF. Using reference TRBV14 and TRBJ2-7 for the parts outside the CDR3, the full variable domain is EAGVTQFPSHSVIEKGQTVTLRCDPISGHDNLYWYRRVMGKEIKFLLHFVKESKQDESGMPNNRFLAERTGGTYSTLKVQPAELEDSGVYFCASSPRQGDYEQYFGPGTRLTVT.